Following are 6 T cell receptor beta chains from one sample sequenced in a study of blood T cell repertoires in COVID-19. TCRdb keeps only in-frame clones here, not all; method: immunoSEQ multiplex PCR. Among 90,000 to 100,000 clones, less than 75% were seen once, and the ten largest hold around 23%. Sequencing used peripheral blood. These receptors came from a woman aged 55-75 years in a cohort sampled during active or convalescent COVID-19.

In DNA form, the CDR3 reads TGTGCCAGCAGCCCAACGGGGGGGAGAGGGAATGAGCAGTTCTTC. It translates to CASSPTGGRGNEQFF. The chain couples TRBV5-6 to TRBJ2-1, with 8 bases lining up with TRBD2. Germline loops: CDR1 SGHDT, CDR2 YYEEEE. This CDR3 comprises 15 residues. Losses at the gene ends were 4 bases for V and 7 bases for J; bases not matched to a gene: 10.

The rearrangement uses TRBV27 and TRBJ2-7; 7 bases match TRBD2. J gave up 2 bases and V 2 bases, and 3 bases lay outside the gene matches. Germline V gene data show CDR1 as MNHEY and CDR2 as SMNVEV (reference sequence). The CDR3 extends over 14 amino acids. CDR3 DNA sequence: TGTGCCAGCAGTTTAGGTGGGGGGGCCTACGAGCAGTACTTC. Translating gives CASSLGGGAYEQYF.

The chain combines TRBV6-5 with TRBJ2-7; 9 positions match TRBD2. Looked up from germline, CDR1 is MNHEY and CDR2 is SVGAGI. The CDR3 length is 15 residues. V lost 0 bases to trimming and J lost 6 bases; unmatched junction nucleotides: 6. The CDR3 coding sequence is TGTGCCAGCAGTTACTCGGCGGGGGGGCCCTTCGAGCAGTACTTC. It translates to CASSYSAGGPFEQYF.

This rearrangement joins TRBV15 to TRBJ2-7; maybe TRBD2 (5 bases). Trimming removed 3 bases from V and 10 bases from J, with 16 bases in between. Per the germline V gene, CDR1 is LNHNV and CDR2 is YYDKDF (reference sequence). The CDR3 runs 13 residues. CDR3 residues: CATSRVPPDLQYF. The CDR3 DNA sequence: TGTGCCACCAGCAGGGTTCCGCCGGACTTACAGTACTTC. Together with reference TRBV15 and TRBJ2-7, the CDR3 gives the full variable domain: DAMVIQNPRYQVTQFGKPVTLSCSQTLNHNVMYWYQQKSSQAPKLLFHYYDKDFNNEADTPDNFQSRRPNTSFCFLDIRSPGLGDTAMYLCATSRVPPDLQYFGPGTRLTVT.

V and J are TRBV6-2 or TRBV6-3 and TRBJ2-7; the match to TRBD1 covers 9 bases. CDR1 and CDR2 from the germline V gene are MNHEY and SVGEGT. V trimming: 4 bases; J trimming: 1 base; junction bases outside the gene matches: 5. This CDR3 contains 15 residues. The CDR3, as DNA: TGTGCCAGCAGTTTCCCGGACAGGGGTTCCTACGAGCAGTACTTC. Translated, it gives CASSFPDRGSYEQYF.

The V call is TRBV5-1, the J call TRBJ2-7; 9 bases are shared with TRBD1. CDR1 and CDR2 (germline): SGHRS, YFSETQ. The CDR3 is 14 residues long. Trimming took 0 bases from V and 6 from J; bases not matched to a gene: 4. The CDR3 sequence: CASSLEGGQGEQYF. The CDR3 region has the DNA TGCGCCAGCAGCTTGGAAGGGGGACAGGGCGAGCAGTACTTC.